This T cell receptor (beta chain) was sequenced during a study of cytomegalovirus exposure and HLA in healthy donors. The J segment lost 4 bases and the V segment lost 4 bases, leaving 11 bases of the junction unmatched. The germline V gene encodes CDR1 SGHRS and CDR2 YFSETQ. This CDR3 contains 16 residues. 60 Vbeta and 13 Jbeta primers were used in PCR. TCRdb keeps only in-frame clones here, not all; method: immunoSEQ multiplex PCR. The repertoire holds 100,000 or so clones, with less than 65% as singletons. Specimen: PBMCs. This sequence joins TRBV5-1 and TRBJ2-1, with 7 bases that match TRBD2. The sequence came from a woman in her 30s in good health and CMV-seropositive. The CDR3 loop reads CASSPTLADTYNEQFF. The DNA of the CDR3 is TGCGCCAGCAGCCCAACTCTAGCGGATACTTACAATGAGCAGTTCTTC.